This entry lists 22 T cell receptor beta chains sequenced from one sample in a study of shared clonotypes between healthy human individuals. Generated by immunoSEQ multiplex PCR, the TCRdb table keeps only in-frame clones and is missing some. The sample yields around 1,000,000 clones, about 80% seen once. The specimen was memory CD4+ T cells from PBMCs. The sample's subset: CD45RA-negative fraction. The receptors stem from a man aged 18 to 35 in good health. Some clones in this sample may be carry-over from other donors' samples.

The rearrangement links TRBV6-6 to TRBJ1-5; 8 bases align to TRBD1. The CDR3 sequence is 14 residues long. From germline, CDR1 is MNHNY and CDR2 SVGAGI (reference sequence). Losses at the gene ends were 6 bases for V and 2 bases for J; bases not matched to a gene: 3. As DNA, the CDR3 is TGTGCCAGCAGCGACAGGGGAGGCAATCAGCCCCAGCATTTT. Translating it yields CASSDRGGNQPQHF.

The J gene is TRBJ1-1, the V gene TRBV27, with D maybe TRBD1 (6 bases). V lost 9 bases to trimming and J lost 3 bases, with 14 bases between them. The germline gives CDR1 MNHEY, CDR2 SMNVEV (reference sequence). The CDR3 has 13 amino acids. The CDR3 bases are TGTGCCAGTTATCGCAGGGGATACACTGAAGCTTTCTTT. This codes for CASYRRGYTEAFF.

V and J are TRBV5-6 and TRBJ2-1, with a tentative D call TRBD2 (5 bases). Germline-derived CDR1 and CDR2 are SGHDT and YYEEEE. The ends were cut back, 3 bases at V and 0 bases at J, with 13 bases in the middle. The CDR3 loop spans 16 amino acids. The CDR3 sequence is CASSSSPESSYNEQFF. DNA of the CDR3: TGTGCCAGCAGCTCTAGCCCCGAAAGCTCCTACAATGAGCAGTTCTTC.

This chain connects TRBV4-1 to TRBJ2-1, with D perhaps matching TRBD2 (5 bases). Deletions cut 4 bases from V and 0 bases from J, with 16 bases between. Germline loops: CDR1 MGHRA, CDR2 YSYEKL. The CDR3 has 17 amino acids. CDR3 amino acids: CASSPGFVGDSYNEQFF. DNA for the CDR3: TGCGCCAGCAGCCCCGGTTTTGTGGGAGACTCCTACAATGAGCAGTTCTTC.

This chain uses TRBV28 with TRBJ2-4; 8 bases agree with TRBD2. Germline lookup yields CDR1 MDHEN and CDR2 SYDVKM. J was trimmed by 3 bases and V by 7 bases; bases with no gene match: 8. The CDR3 sequence is 15 residues long. The CDR3 here is CASIGAGTSKNIQYF. DNA for the CDR3: TGTGCCAGCATCGGGGCGGGGACTAGCAAAAACATTCAGTACTTC.

This chain connects TRBV11-3 to TRBJ2-1; D possibly uses TRBD1 or TRBD2 (5 bases each). The CDR3 spans 12 residues. V lost 5 bases to trimming and J lost 10 bases, with 12 bases between them. Germline values: CDR1 SGHNT, CDR2 YENEEA. The CDR3 sequence: CASSMGTREQFF. The CDR3, as DNA: TGTGCCAGCAGCATGGGGACGCGGGAGCAGTTCTTC.

The chain uses TRBV5-1 and TRBJ2-1; D assignment may be TRBD1 or TRBD2 (5 bases each). CDR1 is SGHRS and CDR2 is YFSETQ in the germline V gene. The CDR3 is 16 residues long. V dropped 3 bases and J dropped 8 bases, with 21 bases sitting between them. CDR3 nucleotides: TGCGCCAGCAGCTCCGTTCCTAGGGACCCTGTGTATGAGCAGTTCTTC. It encodes CASSSVPRDPVYEQFF.

This sequence joins TRBV25-1 and TRBJ1-2; D not resolved. In germline, CDR1 is MGHDK, CDR2 SYGVNS. V was pared by 1 base and J by 9 bases, with 12 bases between. The CDR3 loop spans 13 amino acids. CDR3 nucleotides: TGTGCCAGCAGTGAATGGCAAGGAAGGAGCTACACCTTC. Protein: CASSEWQGRSYTF.

The chain joins TRBV4-3 to TRBJ2-1, with TRBD2 identical over 13 bases. The germline CDR1 and CDR2 sequences are LGHNA and YSLEER. V shed 1 base, J shed 2 bases, and the junction held 2 bases outside the gene matches. The CDR3 sequence is 17 residues long. CDR3 protein: CASSQGLAGGAYNEQFF. In DNA, the CDR3 is TGCGCCAGCAGCCAAGGACTAGCGGGAGGCGCCTACAATGAGCAGTTCTTC.

The chain carries TRBV6-5 and TRBJ2-1; 9 bases agree with TRBD1. Germline V gene lookup returns CDR1 MNHEY and CDR2 SVGAGI. Losses at the gene ends were 6 bases for V and 8 bases for J; bases not matched to a gene: 8. CDR3 length: 14 amino acids. The CDR3 reads CASRDRDRVYEQFF. The CDR3 bases are TGTGCCAGCAGGGACCGGGACAGGGTTTATGAGCAGTTCTTC.

The V and J genes are TRBV4-2 and TRBJ2-7, with TRBD2 identical over 10 bases. Germline loops: CDR1 LGHNA, CDR2 YNFKEQ. The CDR3 extends over 15 amino acids. With V trimmed by 4 bases and J by 4 bases, 7 bases remained unmatched. The DNA of the CDR3 is TGTGCCAGCAGCCTAGCGGGAGGATTAGTGTACGAGCAGTACTTC. It is translated as CASSLAGGLVYEQYF.

V gene TRBV7-9 combines with J gene TRBJ1-4; perhaps TRBD1 as D (5 bases). V was pared by 0 bases and J by 5 bases, with 13 bases between. Per the germline V gene, CDR1 is SEHNR and CDR2 is FQNEAQ (reference sequence). This CDR3 is built from 16 residues. CDR3 in DNA: TGTGCCAGCAGCTTAGCGGGTCAGGCAGGGAATGAAAAACTGTTTTTT. It translates to CASSLAGQAGNEKLFF.

The chain links TRBV18 to TRBJ2-7, with 10 bases identical to TRBD1. This CDR3 comprises 13 residues. Germline values: CDR1 KGHSH, CDR2 LQKENI. Trimming at V came to 4 bases and at J to 5 bases, leaving 2 bases not matched to a gene. CDR3 loop: CASSLGTGDEQYF. CDR3 DNA sequence: TGTGCCAGCTCACTAGGGACAGGGGACGAGCAGTACTTC.

The V and J genes are TRBV7-7 and TRBJ2-6; possibly TRBD1 for D (5 bases). This CDR3 comprises 17 residues. The germline V gene has CDR1 SSHAT and CDR2 FNYEAQ (reference sequence). Trimming left V 4 bases short and J 0 bases short, with 13 bases between. In DNA, the CDR3 is TGTGCCAGCAGCTCGCCCGACAGTTTCTCTGGGGCCAACGTCCTGACTTTC. Protein sequence: CASSSPDSFSGANVLTF.

The CDR3 sequence is CASSSRDSSFTGELFF. CDR3 DNA sequence: TGCGCCAGCAGCTCCCGGGACTCCTCGTTTACCGGGGAGCTGTTTTTT. This chain joins TRBV5-1 and TRBJ2-2; weak D call: TRBD2 (6 bases). Germline CDR1 SGHRS, CDR2 YFSETQ. The CDR3 is made up of 16 amino acids. Trimming removed 3 bases from V and 5 bases from J, with 17 bases in between.

This clone has a single count. The same CDR3 also results from other DNA sequences found in this sample. The chain combines TRBV30 with TRBJ1-4, with D perhaps matching TRBD1 (5 bases). CDR1 is GTSNPN and CDR2 is SVGIG in the germline V gene (reference sequence). V was clipped by 2 bases and J by 6 bases, with 10 bases between them. This CDR3 contains 13 residues. CDR3 DNA: TGTGCCTGGAGTAGAGGGGCGGATGAAAAACTGTTTTTT. Residues: CAWSRGADEKLFF.

As regards this clone: This same CDR3 is encoded by further DNA sequences in the sample. The CDR3 sequence is CASSPGLAEYNEQFF. The CDR3 coding sequence is TGTGCCAGCAGCCCTGGACTAGCGGAATACAATGAGCAGTTCTTC. This chain connects TRBV7-3 to TRBJ2-1, with 10 nucleotides matching TRBD2. The CDR3 is 15 residues long. Germline-derived CDR1 and CDR2 are SGHTA and FQGTGA. J was trimmed by 4 bases and V by 5 bases; bases with no gene match: 5.

This chain uses TRBV28 with TRBJ2-5; D is undetermined. CDR3 size: 13 residues. Trimming removed 6 bases at V and 3 bases at J, with 11 bases between. The germline V gene encodes CDR1 MDHEN and CDR2 SYDVKM. CDR3 bases: TGTGCCAGCAGGTACCAATGGGAAGAGACCCAGTACTTC. Its translation: CASRYQWEETQYF.

Only one count was recorded for this clone. The chain is built from TRBV5-8 and TRBJ1-1; D may be TRBD1 (6 bases). The CDR3 length is 14 residues. Trimming removed 4 bases at V and 10 bases at J, with 20 bases between. The germline V gene has CDR1 SGHTS and CDR2 YDEGEE. CDR3 sequence reads: CASSPGDRWNGAFF. CDR3 coding DNA: TGTGCCAGCAGCCCGGGCGACAGGTGGAATGGAGCTTTCTTT. Supplemented by reference TRBV5-8 and TRBJ1-1, the full variable domain reads EAGVTQSPTHLIKTRGQQATLRCSPISGHTSVYWYQQALGLGLQFLLWYDEGEERNRGNFPPRFSGRQFPNYSSELNVNALELEDSALYLCASSPGDRWNGAFFGQGTRLTVV.

The chain carries TRBV2 and TRBJ2-2, with D perhaps TRBD2 (5 bases). Looked up from germline, CDR1 is SNHLY and CDR2 is FYNNEI. The CDR3 contains 14 residues. Trimming shortened V by 4 bases and J by 3 bases, and 9 bases separated the two germline ends. The DNA of the CDR3 is TGTGCCAGCAGTGTTACCGGGGACACCGGGGAGCTGTTTTTT. Its protein product is CASSVTGDTGELFF. Full variable domain (outside the CDR3, taken from reference TRBV2 and TRBJ2-2): EPEVTQTPSHQVTQMGQEVILRCVPISNHLYFYWYRQILGQKVEFLVSFYNNEISEKSEIFDDQFSVERPDGSNFTLKIRSTKLEDSAMYFCASSVTGDTGELFFGEGSRLTVL.

Comment on this clone: One end of the junction varies from germline; a read error may be responsible. The gene calls are TRBV18 and TRBJ1-5; D perhaps matches TRBD1 (6 bases). Germline CDR1 reads KGHSH; CDR2 reads LQKENI. This CDR3 is built from 16 residues. CDR3 sequence: CASSSPSGEVYQPQHF. The CDR3 nucleotides are TGTGCCAGCTCATCACCATCAGGGGAAGTGTATCAGCCCCAGCATTTT.

The rearrangement links TRBV28 to TRBJ2-1; 9 nucleotides line up with TRBD1. There are 15 residues in the CDR3. V trimming: 7 bases; J trimming: 5 bases; junction bases outside the gene matches: 9. Germline loops: CDR1 MDHEN, CDR2 SYDVKM. The CDR3 loop is CASTDRDREDNEQFF. Written as DNA, the CDR3 is TGTGCCAGCACTGACCGGGACAGGGAGGACAATGAGCAGTTCTTC.